The T cell receptor beta chain under discussion was sequenced for a study of T cell repertoires in cytomegalovirus infection. Study outcomes and limitations: Adding up the frequency of public TCR beta families identified people who carried CMV plus the relevant HLA.

TCRdb reanalysed the reads using MiXCR and keeps one entry per CDR3 protein. The top ten hold around 44% of the sample, which has around 430,000 distinct CDR3 sequences, 42% seen once. This clonotype was observed a few times. Antigen: not known. Per germline, CDR1 SNHLY and CDR2 FYNNEI. Trimming shortened V by 7 bases and J by 5 bases, and 21 bases separated the two germline ends. CDR3 size: 15 residues. Sequencing was performed on cultured PBMCs, taken from culture after CMV antigen stimulation. The rearrangement links TRBV2 to TRBJ2-7; perhaps D is TRBD1 or TRBD2 (5 bases each). This receptor was identified in a human donor in good health (CMV status not recorded). Some clones in this sample may be carry-over from other donors' samples. The CDR3 DNA sequence: TGTGCCAGCACACCCTTCTGGGGGAGTAGGCACGAGCAGTACTTC. It yields the protein CASTPFWGSRHEQYF. Based on the CDR3 plus reference TRBV2 and TRBJ2-7, the full variable domain is EPEVTQTPSHQVTQMGQEVILRCVPISNHLYFYWYRQILGQKVEFLVSFYNNEISEKSEIFDDQFSVERPDGSNFTLKIRSTKLEDSAMYFCASTPFWGSRHEQYFGPGTRLTVT.